The rows below give T cell receptor beta chains drawn from one sample of a study of OX40 agonist ivuxolimab in advanced cancers. Using immunoSEQ multiplex PCR, the repertoire was profiled, and TCRdb retains in-frame clones only, with some absent. The sample holds under 40,000 clones; roughly 80% are singletons and the top ten take around 13%. The source was CD4+ or CD8+ T cells sorted from blood, collected in a trial of the OX40 agonist ivuxolimab. The receptors stem from an adult with an advanced solid tumor such as melanoma, head and neck, liver or kidney cancer. The CDR3 runs from the conserved cysteine through the conserved F or W. The order of the fields is clone size, J gene, V gene, CDR3 protein. Where a row states a size, it is once, few, many or the class of an expanded clone; other rows omit it.

clone_size: -; j_call: TRBJ1-2; v_call: TRBV10-3; cdr3_aa: CAISPGGIYGYTF
clone_size: -; j_call: TRBJ2-7; v_call: TRBV20-1; cdr3_aa: CSAQLIHEQYF
clone_size: -; j_call: TRBJ2-5; v_call: TRBV19; cdr3_aa: CASSIGGAETQYF
clone_size: once; j_call: TRBJ2-6; v_call: TRBV7-8; cdr3_aa: CASSLRGAPGANVLTF
clone_size: -; j_call: TRBJ1-1; v_call: TRBV9; cdr3_aa: CASSARGVGSTEAFF
clone_size: once; j_call: TRBJ2-3; v_call: TRBV4-3; cdr3_aa: CASSQDLSAGGSVSDTQYF
clone_size: -; j_call: TRBJ2-5; v_call: TRBV5-1; cdr3_aa: CASSPGHEKETQYF
clone_size: -; j_call: TRBJ1-3; v_call: TRBV5-6; cdr3_aa: CASSLESSGNTIYF
clone_size: -; j_call: TRBJ1-4; v_call: TRBV2; cdr3_aa: CASRLDRSNEKLFF
clone_size: -; j_call: TRBJ1-5; v_call: TRBV19; cdr3_aa: CASTPPFPRAAQPQHF
clone_size: -; j_call: TRBJ2-1; v_call: TRBV4-1; cdr3_aa: CASSQAGNSYNEQFF
clone_size: -; j_call: TRBJ1-1; v_call: TRBV5-1; cdr3_aa: CASSSGQGWGTEAFF
clone_size: medium-sized; j_call: TRBJ1-2; v_call: TRBV6-1; cdr3_aa: CASSETLTGVGYTF
clone_size: once; j_call: TRBJ2-7; v_call: TRBV18; cdr3_aa: CASSFITPAVAQEQYF
clone_size: few; j_call: TRBJ1-5; v_call: TRBV4-3; cdr3_aa: CASSQDLMQPQHF
clone_size: -; j_call: TRBJ1-1; v_call: TRBV6-5; cdr3_aa: CASSYYSSMNTEAFF